Reported below is one TCR beta chain. Repertoires were generated with immunoSEQ multiplex PCR, while TCRdb's copy carries only in-frame clones and drops some. The sample shows 87,000 or so clones, approximately 91% of them seen only once. The data were taken from a study of T cell responses to AZD1222 COVID-19 vaccine. CDR3 size: 14 residues. With V trimmed by 5 bases and J by 5 bases, 5 bases remained unmatched. Germline V CDR1 and CDR2: LNHDA, SQIVND (reference sequence). The TCR originated in an adult in good health. Specimen: peripheral blood, collected on day 0 of AZD1222 vaccination. V gene TRBV19 combines with J gene TRBJ1-1; 10 nucleotides agree with TRBD1. CDR3 loop: CASSFGTGETEAFF. CDR3 in DNA: TGTGCCAGTAGTTTCGGGACAGGGGAGACTGAAGCTTTCTTT.